A single sample is the source of the 3 T cell receptor beta chains below, sequenced in a study of T cell repertoires in cytomegalovirus infection. Using its own MiXCR run on the reads, TCRdb lists one record per CDR3 protein. This sample has under 200,000 distinct CDR3 sequences; 28% occur once, and the top ten carry about 28%. The specimen sequenced was PBMCs. The receptors were gathered from a human donor in good health (CMV status not recorded). Some clones in this sample may be carry-over from other donors' samples.

This clonotype has a single count. The chain recombines TRBV30 with TRBJ1-2, with D hard to call. V was pared by 1 base and J by 5 bases, with 8 bases between. CDR3 length: 12 residues. Germline-derived CDR1 and CDR2 are GTSNPN and SVGIG (reference sequence). CDR3 region: CAWSEVAYGYTF. CDR3 bases: TGTGCCTGGAGTGAGGTCGCTTATGGCTACACCTTC.

V usage is TRBV6-2 or TRBV6-3 and J usage is TRBJ2-3, with 7 bases that match TRBD1. V lost 3 bases and J lost 1; bases outside the gene matches: 4. The CDR3 totals 15 residues. Per the germline V gene, CDR1 is MNHEY and CDR2 is SVGEGT. The DNA for the CDR3 is TGTGCCAGCAGTTATGGAGGACAGGGCACAGATACGCAGTATTTT. Translated, it gives CASSYGGQGTDTQYF.

This chain uses TRBV9 with TRBJ2-1; D might be TRBD1 or TRBD2, each matching 7 bases. This CDR3 region has 16 residues. Trimming took off 6 bases at V and 3 bases at J, with 19 bases between the two ends. Germline V lookup: CDR1 SGDLS, CDR2 YYNGEE. The CDR3 region is CASNTGAAGYYNEQFF. In DNA form, the CDR3 reads TGTGCCAGCAACACAGGGGCAGCGGGGTACTACAATGAGCAGTTCTTC. Filled out from reference TRBV9 and TRBJ2-1, the complete variable domain reads DSGVTQTPKHLITATGQRVTLRCSPRSGDLSVYWYQQSLDQGLQFLIQYYNGEERAKGNILERFSAQQFPDLHSELNLSSLELGDSALYFCASNTGAAGYYNEQFFGPGTRLTVL.